The clone carrying this TCR beta chain has only a few counts. Its target is unknown. Trimming stripped 1 base from V and 7 bases from J, with 10 bases between. The CDR3 covers 13 residues. CDR1 and CDR2 (germline): MGHRA, YSYEKL. The data were taken from a study of early T cells in non-severe SARS-CoV-2 infection. Whole-study findings and limits: Matches to VDJdb favored anti-spike CD8 responses and missed private and CD4 specificities.

Each single cDNA molecule received a unique molecular identifier. Each CDR3 protein is one row after TCRdb ran MiXCR on the 5' RACE reads. Counted here are roughly 57,000 distinct CDR3 sequences, approximately 13% occurring once; the ten biggest clones make up roughly 8.8%. The rearrangement joins TRBV4-1 to TRBJ1-2; D is perhaps TRBD1 (6 bases). The input for sequencing was whole blood, taken at baseline. This clonotype was sampled from an adult who was a healthcare worker with PCR-confirmed SARS-CoV-2 infection or an uninfected control (not recorded which). CDR3 nucleotide sequence: TGCGCCAGCAGCCAAGCCGGGACAAGTGGCTACACCTTC. Translating it yields CASSQAGTSGYTF.